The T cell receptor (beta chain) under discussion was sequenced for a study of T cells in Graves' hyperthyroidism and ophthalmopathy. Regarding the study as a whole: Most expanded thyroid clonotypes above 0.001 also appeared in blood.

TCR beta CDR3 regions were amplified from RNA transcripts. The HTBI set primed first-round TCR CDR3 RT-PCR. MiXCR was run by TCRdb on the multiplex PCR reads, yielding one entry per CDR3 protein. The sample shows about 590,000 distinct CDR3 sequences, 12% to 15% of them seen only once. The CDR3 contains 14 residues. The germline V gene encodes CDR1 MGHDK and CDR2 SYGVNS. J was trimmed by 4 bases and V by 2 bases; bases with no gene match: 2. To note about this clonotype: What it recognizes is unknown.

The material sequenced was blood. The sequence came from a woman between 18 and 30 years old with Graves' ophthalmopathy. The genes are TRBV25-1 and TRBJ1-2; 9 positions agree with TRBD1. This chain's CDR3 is CASSETGGPYGYTF. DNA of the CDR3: TGTGCCAGCAGTGAAACAGGGGGCCCCTATGGCTACACCTTC.